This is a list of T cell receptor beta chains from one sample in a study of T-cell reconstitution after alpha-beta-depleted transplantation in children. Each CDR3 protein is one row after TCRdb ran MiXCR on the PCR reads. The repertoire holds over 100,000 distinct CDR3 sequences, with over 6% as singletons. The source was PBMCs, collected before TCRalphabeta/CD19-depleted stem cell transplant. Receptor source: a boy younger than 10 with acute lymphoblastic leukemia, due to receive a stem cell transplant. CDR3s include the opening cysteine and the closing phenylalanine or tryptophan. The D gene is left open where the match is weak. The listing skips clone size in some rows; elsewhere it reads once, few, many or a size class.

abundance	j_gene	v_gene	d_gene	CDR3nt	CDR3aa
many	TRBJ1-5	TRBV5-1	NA	TGCGCCAGCAGCTTGTTGGGCCCCCAGCCCCAGCATTTT	CASSLLGPQPQHF
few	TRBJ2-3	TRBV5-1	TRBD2	TGCGCCAGCAGCCCACGTACCCGGGGGGGCACAGATACGCAGTATTTT	CASSPRTRGGTDTQYF
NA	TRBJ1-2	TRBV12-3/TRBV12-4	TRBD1	TGTGCCAGCAGTCCCCCGGACAGGGCTTTTTCCCGTCCAAGGTCCGATGGCTACACCTTC	CASSPPDRAFSRPRSDGYTF
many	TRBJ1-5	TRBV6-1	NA	TGTGCCAGCAATCCGGGGCGTGCGGGTCGTAAGGGCAATCAGCCCCAGCATTTT	CASNPGRAGRKGNQPQHF
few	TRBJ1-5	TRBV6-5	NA	TGTGCCAGCAATCCTAGGAGTAGCAATCAGCCCCAGCATTTT	CASNPRSSNQPQHF
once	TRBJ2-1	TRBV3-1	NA	TGTGCCAGCAGCCACAGGGTAGGGGAGGATGAGCAGTTCTTC	CASSHRVGEDEQFF
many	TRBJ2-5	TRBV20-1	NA	TGCAGTGCCTTTCGCGCGGGGGCCGGGACCCAGTACTTC	CSAFRAGAGTQYF
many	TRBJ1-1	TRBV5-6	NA	TGTGCCAGCAGCTTGGGCCGTACTACTGAAGCTTTCTTT	CASSLGRTTEAFF
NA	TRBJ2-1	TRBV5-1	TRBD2	TGCGCCAGCAGCTTGAATCTAGCGGGGGACAATGAGCAGTTCTTC	CASSLNLAGDNEQFF
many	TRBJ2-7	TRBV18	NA	TGTGCCAGCTCACCAGAGCGGCAGGGGCTTGAGCAGTACTTC	CASSPERQGLEQYF
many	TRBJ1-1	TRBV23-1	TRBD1	TGCGCCAGCAGTCATCATACCGGGACAGGGCTCACTGAAGCTTTCTTT	CASSHHTGTGLTEAFF
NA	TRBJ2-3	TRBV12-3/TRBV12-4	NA	TGTGCCAGTTGGGGCGGGCTCACAGATACGCAGTATTTT	CASWGGLTDTQYF
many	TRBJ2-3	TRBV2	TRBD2	TGTGCCAGCAGCGCTAGCGGGGGAGATACGCAGTATTTT	CASSASGGDTQYF
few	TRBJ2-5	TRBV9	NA	TGTGCCAGCAGCGTGAGCCAGAGGCAAGAGACCCAGTACTTC	CASSVSQRQETQYF
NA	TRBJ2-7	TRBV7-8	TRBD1	TGTGCCAGCAGGTTGGACAGGGTGGCCTACGAGCAGTACTTC	CASRLDRVAYEQYF
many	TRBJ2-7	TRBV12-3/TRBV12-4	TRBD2	TGTGCCAGCAGTTTTGCGGGGGACCAGTACTTC	CASSFAGDQYF
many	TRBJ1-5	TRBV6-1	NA	TGTGCCAGCAGTGATGGGGCGGCCTACAATCAGCCCCAGCATTTT	CASSDGAAYNQPQHF
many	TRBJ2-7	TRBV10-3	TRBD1	TGTGCCATCAGGACCGGGACAGGGCCGGAAGGTGTGCAGTACTTC	CAIRTGTGPEGVQYF
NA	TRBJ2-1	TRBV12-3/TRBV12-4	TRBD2	TGTGCCAGCAGGGGTAGCGGGGGGGCCTCCCACAATGAGCAGTTCTTC	CASRGSGGASHNEQFF
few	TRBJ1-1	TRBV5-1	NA	TGCGCCAGCAGCGATCACAGGGCTAGAGGGAGGAACACTGAAGCTTTCTTT	CASSDHRARGRNTEAFF
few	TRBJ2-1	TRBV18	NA	TGTGCCAGCTCACACCCCGGGTATATCGATGAGCAGTTCTTC	CASSHPGYIDEQFF
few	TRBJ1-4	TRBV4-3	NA	TGCGCCAGCAGCAACCGGGTGGGGACTAATGAAAAACTGTTTTTT	CASSNRVGTNEKLFF
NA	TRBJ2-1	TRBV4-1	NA	TGCGCCAGCAGCCACGCGCAGGGGTACCCCAATGAGCAGTTCTTC	CASSHAQGYPNEQFF
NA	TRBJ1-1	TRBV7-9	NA	TGTGCCAGCAGCCACGAGGGGGTGGCTTTCTTT	CASSHEGVAFF
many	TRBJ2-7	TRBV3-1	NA	TGTGCCAGCAGCCAATCAAGGTTCGGCTACGAGCAGTACTTC	CASSQSRFGYEQYF
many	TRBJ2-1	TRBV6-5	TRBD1	TGTGCCAGCAGCTGGGACAGGCCTGCGGAGCAGTTCTTC	CASSWDRPAEQFF
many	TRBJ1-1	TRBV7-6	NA	TGTGCCAGCAGCTTAAATTCGGACGGACCCTTGAACACTGAAGCTTTCTTT	CASSLNSDGPLNTEAFF
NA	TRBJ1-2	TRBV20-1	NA	TGCAGTGCGGGGGACTATGGCTACACCTTC	CSAGDYGYTF
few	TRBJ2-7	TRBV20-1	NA	TGCAGTGCTAGGCAACAGGGCCTTTACGAGCAGTACTTC	CSARQQGLYEQYF
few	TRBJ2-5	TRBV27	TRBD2	TGTGCCAGCAGTTTATCGCCAGCGGGGACCCAAGAGACCCAGTACTTC	CASSLSPAGTQETQYF
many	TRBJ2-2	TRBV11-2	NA	TGTGCCAGCAGCCCGGGCCCCCCCCCGAACACCGGGGAGCTGTTTTTT	CASSPGPPPNTGELFF
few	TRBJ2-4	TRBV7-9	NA	TGTGCCAGCAGCTCCGGGCCAGAGGGTACTAATGTTCAGTACTTC	CASSSGPEGTNVQYF